This TCR beta chain was found in a study of blood T cell repertoires in COVID-19. Overall study context: Material from acute and convalescent COVID-19 was sourced from the United States, Italy and Spain. T cells, B-cell-depleted T cells, or PBMCs provided the cDNA or gDNA that served as material.

Seattle-derived patients entered the study during active infection and were followed longitudinally. This CDR3 contains 13 residues. CDR1 is MNHEY and CDR2 is SVGEGT in the germline V gene. Trimming left V 4 bases short and J 10 bases short, with 11 bases between. As processed by the authors: Counts of nucleated cells, estimated from reference gene primer amplification, were obtained. Repertoires were generated with immunoSEQ multiplex PCR, while TCRdb's copy carries only in-frame clones and drops some. V and J calls and clone size come straight from that table; D and trimming were deduced from the DNA. The table shows about 170,000 clones, with more than 75% occurring only once.

This TCR derives from an elderly woman with COVID-19, enrolled during active disease. The chain links TRBV6-2 or TRBV6-3 to TRBJ1-6; D is perhaps TRBD1 (6 bases). Sequencing used peripheral blood. The CDR3 loop reads CASSSGVGSPLHF. The CDR3 bases are TGTGCCAGCAGTTCAGGGGTCGGCTCACCCCTCCACTTT.